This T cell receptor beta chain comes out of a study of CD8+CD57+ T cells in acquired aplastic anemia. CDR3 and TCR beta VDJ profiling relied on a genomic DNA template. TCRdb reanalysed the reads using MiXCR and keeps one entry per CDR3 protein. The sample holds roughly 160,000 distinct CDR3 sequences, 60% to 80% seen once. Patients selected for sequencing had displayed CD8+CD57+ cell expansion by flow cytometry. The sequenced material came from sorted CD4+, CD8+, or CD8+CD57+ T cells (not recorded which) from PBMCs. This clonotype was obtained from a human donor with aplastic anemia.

CDR3 protein: CSGRPGGTQYF. The CDR3 DNA is TGCAGCGGACGCCCCGGGGGGACCCAGTACTTC. The chain employs TRBV29-1 and TRBJ2-5; D might be TRBD2 (6 bases). V lost 7 bases and J 7 bases, leaving 13 bases between the germline ends. Germline values: CDR1 SQVTM, CDR2 ANQGSEA. The CDR3 loop spans 11 amino acids.